This T cell receptor beta chain derives from a study of blood T cell repertoires in COVID-19. The CDR3 runs to 14 residues. The V segment lost 4 bases and the J segment 1 base; nucleotides outside the gene matches: 4. Per germline, CDR1 SGHNT and CDR2 YYREEE (reference sequence). The protocol was immunoSEQ multiplex PCR, while the TCRdb copy is restricted to in-frame clones and leaves out a portion. Of 100,000 to 150,000 clones listed, around nine tenths are singletons. The rearrangement uses TRBV5-4 and TRBJ1-1; TRBD1 matches 7 bases. The sequence came from a woman between 50 and 59 years old who had recovered from COVID-19. Sequenced material: PBMCs or T cells enriched from blood (not recorded which). CDR3 in amino acids: CASSDGTANTEAFF. The CDR3 nucleotides read TGTGCCAGCAGCGACGGGACAGCGAACACTGAAGCTTTCTTT.